Following are 30 T cell receptor beta chains from one sample sequenced in a study of blood T cell repertoires in COVID-19 (TCRdb year 2020). The library was produced with the immunoSEQ multiplex PCR assay. TCRdb stores this immuneACCESS table with in-frame sequences only. Part of the clones is absent; in the studies checked, under half of the shortfall reflects unresolved V genes, and no reason is known for the rest. Present in this sample are fewer than 90,000 clones, approximately 84% of which were seen just once. The ten biggest clones cover approximately 35% of the sample. Source material: peripheral blood. These receptors all stem from a man in his sixties or seventies with acute or convalescent COVID-19.

This chain connects TRBV25-1 to TRBJ2-7, with 9 nucleotides matching TRBD1. CDR3 length equals 17 residues. The ends lost 4 bases at V and 0 bases at J; junction bases unmatched: 10. Germline loops: CDR1 MGHDK, CDR2 SYGVNS. CDR3 bases: TGTGCCAGCAGTGGAAGGACAGGGGCTTTAGGCTCCTACGAGCAGTACTTC. Translation gives CASSGRTGALGSYEQYF.

This rearrangement joins TRBV9 to TRBJ1-1, with no clear D. Germline CDR1 and CDR2: SGDLS and YYNGEE. The CDR3 loop spans 14 amino acids. V lost 0 bases and J 5 bases, leaving 11 bases between the germline ends. CDR3 nucleotide sequence: TGTGCCAGCAGCGTAGAAGAGGGAAGAACTGAAGCTTTCTTT. This encodes CASSVEEGRTEAFF.

The chain joins TRBV27 to TRBJ2-1; tentatively, D is TRBD2 (6 bases). Trimming stripped 4 bases from V and 3 bases from J, with 19 bases between. The CDR3 extends over 17 amino acids. The germline V gene has CDR1 MNHEY and CDR2 SMNVEV (reference sequence). CDR3 bases: TGTGCCAGCAGTTCCAATCCCCTTGGCGGGAACTACAATGAGCAGTTCTTC. Protein product: CASSSNPLGGNYNEQFF.

This clone turned up a few times. This chain joins TRBV15 and TRBJ1-3, with unresolved D. The germline V gene encodes CDR1 LNHNV and CDR2 YYDKDF (reference sequence). The germline V and J ends were trimmed by 0 bases and 4 bases, with 4 bases remaining between them. The CDR3 runs 13 residues. The CDR3 nucleotides are TGTGCCACCAGCAGAGATTTAGGAAACACCATATATTTT. As protein: CATSRDLGNTIYF.

CDR3 region: CASSLVGAGGLAKNIQYF. DNA of the CDR3: TGTGCCAGCAGTTTGGTTGGGGCGGGAGGACTAGCCAAAAACATTCAGTACTTC. This chain uses TRBV28 with TRBJ2-4; 8 bases are a match to TRBD2. With 3 bases clipped from V and 0 bases from J, the junction kept 10 bases outside the gene matches. This CDR3 region has 18 residues. Germline V gene lookup returns CDR1 MDHEN and CDR2 SYDVKM.

This chain uses TRBV29-1 with TRBJ1-6, with D perhaps matching TRBD1 (5 bases). Trimming stripped 7 bases from V and 9 bases from J, with 16 bases between. Germline CDR1 and CDR2: SQVTM and ANQGSEA. This CDR3 is 13 amino acids long. CDR3 sequence (DNA): TGCAGCGCCCGGGGGGGTCCCGGTTCACCCCTCCACTTT. This translates into CSARGGPGSPLHF.

This clone was counted a few times. The chain has TRBV7-3 and TRBJ2-7; a possible D gene is TRBD2 (6 bases). CDR3 length equals 14 residues. V was clipped by 4 bases and J by 2 bases, with 12 bases between them. Germline CDR1 and CDR2: SGHTA and FQGTGA. The CDR3 here is CASSSSWGAYEQYF. The DNA for the CDR3 is TGTGCCAGCAGCTCTAGTTGGGGGGCCTACGAGCAGTACTTC.

V and J are TRBV14 and TRBJ1-1; D is ambiguous. Germline values: CDR1 SGHDN, CDR2 FVKESK. V lost 4 bases to trimming and J lost 4 bases, with 10 bases between them. There are 13 residues in the CDR3. The CDR3 DNA reads as TGTGCCAGCAGCCCCCTAGGCTTCACTGAAGCTTTCTTT. Encoded protein: CASSPLGFTEAFF.

In this sample, this clone turned up a few times. This chain connects TRBV27 to TRBJ1-1; D gene unclear. Trimming removed 6 bases from V and 3 bases from J, with 14 bases in between. This CDR3 contains 14 residues. Germline loops: CDR1 MNHEY, CDR2 SMNVEV (reference sequence). The CDR3 DNA follows: TGTGCCAGCAGATCCCTCCAGAGGGACACTGAAGCTTTCTTT. Its protein product is CASRSLQRDTEAFF.

The chain is built from TRBV12-3 or TRBV12-4 and TRBJ1-1; D may be TRBD1 (5 bases). The CDR3 is 12 residues long. V was shortened by 10 bases and J by 2 bases, with 11 bases between the two germline ends. The CDR3: CANPTVNTEAFF. CDR3 nucleotides: TGTGCCAACCCGACAGTCAACACTGAAGCTTTCTTT.

J is TRBJ1-1 and V is TRBV18, with 8 bases fitting TRBD1. The junction had 6 bases not matched to a gene; V was cut back by 4 bases and J by 2 bases. The CDR3 runs 15 residues. Germline V gives CDR1 KGHSH, CDR2 LQKENI. The CDR3 here is CASSQGTGSNTEAFF. CDR3 in DNA: TGTGCCAGCTCACAGGGGACAGGCAGCAACACTGAAGCTTTCTTT.

This clone was detected only once. The chain recombines TRBV27 with TRBJ1-2, with a weak D call TRBD1 (6 bases). The germline V gene has CDR1 MNHEY and CDR2 SMNVEV (reference sequence). The CDR3 sequence is 15 residues long. Deletions cut 3 bases from V and 4 bases from J, with 15 bases between. The CDR3 bases are TGTGCCAGCAGTTTGTCCGAAACAGGGACCTATGGCTACACCTTC. Protein product: CASSLSETGTYGYTF.

The V gene is TRBV7-6, the J gene TRBJ1-6; D unclear. CDR1 SGHVS and CDR2 FNYEAQ come from the germline V gene. This CDR3 spans 14 amino acids. V was shortened by 3 bases and J by 6 bases, with 9 bases between the two germline ends. CDR3 in DNA: TGTGCCAGCAGCTTCCGGAGGGCTAATTCACCCCTCCACTTT. Amino acid sequence: CASSFRRANSPLHF.

The chain uses TRBV29-1 and TRBJ1-2; weak D call: TRBD1 (5 bases). The germline gives CDR1 SQVTM, CDR2 ANQGSEA. The length of the CDR3 is 11 residues. With 5 bases removed from V and 8 bases from J, the gap between germline ends came to 12 bases. This CDR3 reads CSVTGNGGYTF. The CDR3 DNA is TGCAGCGTTACAGGAAACGGCGGCTACACCTTC.

To note about this clone: The same CDR3 also results from other DNA sequences found in this sample. The chain joins TRBV27 to TRBJ1-5, with TRBD1 as a possible D gene (6 bases). The V end was cut by 2 bases, the J end by 4 bases, with 12 bases between. Germline CDR1 MNHEY, CDR2 SMNVEV (reference sequence). The CDR3 is 15 amino acids. CDR3 loop: CASSLEGTGNQPQHF. CDR3 bases: TGTGCCAGCAGTTTAGAGGGCACAGGGAATCAGCCCCAGCATTTT.

This clone has only one observation. The V gene is TRBV7-2, the J gene TRBJ2-7, with TRBD2 as a possible D gene (5 bases). CDR3 size: 15 residues. Trimming removed 2 bases from V and 2 bases from J, with 13 bases in between. Germline values: CDR1 SGHTA, CDR2 FQGNSA. The CDR3 is CASSLKADGAYEQYF. The CDR3 DNA is TGTGCCAGCAGCTTAAAGGCGGACGGGGCCTACGAGCAGTACTTC. Filled out from reference TRBV7-2 and TRBJ2-7, the complete variable domain reads GAGVSQSPSNKVTEKGKDVELRCDPISGHTALYWYRQSLGQGLEFLIYFQGNSAPDKSGLPSDRFSAERTGGSVSTLTIQRTQQEDSAVYLCASSLKADGAYEQYFGPGTRLTVT.

The chain couples TRBV7-9 to TRBJ2-7, with TRBD2 matching over 11 bases. The CDR3 totals 17 residues. V gave up 5 bases and J gave up 4 bases; unmatched junction bases: 13. Per germline, CDR1 SEHNR and CDR2 FQNEAQ (reference sequence). The CDR3 bases are TGTGCCAGCAGCCCCAGACAGGGGACTAGCGGCGTATACGAGCAGTACTTC. Protein sequence: CASSPRQGTSGVYEQYF.

The rearrangement links TRBV7-9 to TRBJ2-2; unclear D gene. Germline-derived CDR1 and CDR2 are SEHNR and FQNEAQ (reference sequence). V lost 2 bases to trimming and J lost 0 bases, with 10 bases between them. The CDR3 length is 16 residues. Here the CDR3 reads CASSLSLTANTGELFF. As DNA, the CDR3 is TGTGCCAGCAGCTTATCACTTACCGCGAACACCGGGGAGCTGTTTTTT. The whole variable domain, remainder taken from reference TRBV7-9 and TRBJ2-2, is DTGVSQNPRHKITKRGQNVTFRCDPISEHNRLYWYRQTLGQGPEFLTYFQNEAQLEKSRLLSDRFSAERPKGSFSTLEIQRTEQGDSAMYLCASSLSLTANTGELFFGEGSRLTVL.

The chain recombines TRBV6-1 with TRBJ2-4; TRBD1 matches at 9 bases. CDR3 length: 16 amino acids. From germline, CDR1 is MNHNS and CDR2 SASEGT. J gave up 2 bases and V 2 bases, and 4 bases lay outside the gene matches. The CDR3 here is CASSEWGQGPKNIQYF. The DNA of the CDR3 is TGTGCCAGCAGTGAATGGGGACAGGGCCCCAAAAACATTCAGTACTTC.

V and J are TRBV2 and TRBJ1-5; D gene ambiguous. The CDR3 covers 14 residues. CDR1 and CDR2 (germline): SNHLY, FYNNEI. V shed 7 bases and J shed 0 bases, with 10 bases lying between them. The CDR3 DNA sequence: TGTGCCAGCACTGGCATTAATAGCAATCAGCCCCAGCATTTT. Residues: CASTGINSNQPQHF. Full variable domain (missing parts from reference TRBV2 and TRBJ1-5): EPEVTQTPSHQVTQMGQEVILRCVPISNHLYFYWYRQILGQKVEFLVSFYNNEISEKSEIFDDQFSVERPDGSNFTLKIRSTKLEDSAMYFCASTGINSNQPQHFGDGTRLSIL.

This clone was seen a single time. This chain uses TRBV19 with TRBJ2-5; D is ambiguous. From germline, CDR1 is LNHDA and CDR2 SQIVND (reference sequence). CDR3 size: 12 residues. Deletions cut 8 bases from V and 4 bases from J, with 11 bases between. The CDR3 DNA reads as TGTGCCAGTTCGCGGTTTGGAGAGACCCAGTACTTC. Translating it yields CASSRFGETQYF.

This clone was observed a few times. The gene calls are TRBV27 and TRBJ2-1, with 11 bases aligning to TRBD1. The CDR3 covers 17 residues. Losses at the gene ends were 5 bases for V and 2 bases for J; bases not matched to a gene: 8. Germline V CDR1 and CDR2: MNHEY, SMNVEV (reference sequence). The CDR3 sequence: CASSPHPGQGAYNEQFF. The CDR3 region has the DNA TGTGCCAGCAGTCCTCATCCGGGACAGGGGGCCTACAATGAGCAGTTCTTC.

The rearrangement joins TRBV5-6 to TRBJ2-5; the D is unclear. The CDR3 consists of 14 residues. Germline lookup yields CDR1 SGHDT and CDR2 YYEEEE. Trimming cost V 0 bases and J 1 base, with 7 bases left between them. Here the CDR3 reads CASSLVSVQETQYF. CDR3 bases: TGTGCCAGCAGCTTGGTTTCCGTCCAAGAGACCCAGTACTTC.

This sequence joins TRBV7-3 and TRBJ2-2, with TRBD2 matching over 9 bases. V shed 5 bases, J shed 5 bases, and the junction held 3 bases outside the gene matches. The CDR3 extends over 14 amino acids. Per the germline V gene, CDR1 is SGHTA and CDR2 is FQGTGA. Here the CDR3 DNA reads TGTGCCAGCAGCCTGCTAGCGGGAACCGGGGAGCTGTTTTTT. Translating it yields CASSLLAGTGELFF.

V and J are TRBV6-5 and TRBJ2-2; D remains unclear. This CDR3 spans 13 amino acids. V lost 6 bases to trimming and J lost 3 bases, with 8 bases between them. Germline assignment: CDR1 MNHEY and CDR2 SVGAGI. This CDR3 reads CASSLIDTGELFF. In nucleotides, the CDR3 is TGTGCCAGCAGCCTTATCGACACCGGGGAGCTGTTTTTT.

The chain is built from TRBV2 and TRBJ1-1; weak D call: TRBD1 (5 bases). CDR3 length: 15 amino acids. V lost 6 bases and J lost 4, with 18 bases in between. Germline CDR1 reads SNHLY; CDR2 reads FYNNEI. The DNA for the CDR3 is TGTGCCAGCAGCTCCCAGGGCCCTTCGAGCACTGAAGCTTTCTTT. It encodes CASSSQGPSSTEAFF.

The V and J genes are TRBV7-9 and TRBJ1-4; maybe TRBD1 (6 bases). V lost 3 bases, J lost 8 bases, and 13 bases lay in between. Germline V lookup: CDR1 SEHNR, CDR2 FQNEAQ (reference sequence). CDR3 length: 14 residues. CDR3: CASSLSTGGEKLFF. CDR3 in DNA: TGTGCCAGCAGCTTGTCGACAGGTGGGGAAAAACTGTTTTTT.

The chain joins TRBV7-3 to TRBJ1-2; the D is unclear. The germline gives CDR1 SGHTA, CDR2 FQGTGA. The CDR3 length is 14 residues. V dropped 5 bases and J dropped 6 bases, with 16 bases sitting between them. Here the CDR3 DNA reads TGTGCCAGCAGCCCCCAGGTCGGGAATCATGGCTACACCTTC. This sequence encodes CASSPQVGNHGYTF.

V gene TRBV5-1 combines with J gene TRBJ2-3; D perhaps matches TRBD2 (5 bases). Trimming took off 4 bases at V and 9 bases at J, with 21 bases between the two ends. This CDR3 has 15 amino acids. Per germline, CDR1 SGHRS and CDR2 YFSETQ. This chain's CDR3 is CASSPPDARGLTQYF. DNA for the CDR3: TGCGCCAGCAGCCCGCCGGACGCCCGGGGTTTGACGCAGTATTTT.

The chain has TRBV5-1 and TRBJ1-4; TRBD1 agrees at 11 bases. CDR1 is SGHRS and CDR2 is YFSETQ in the germline V gene. The CDR3 has 18 residues. The junction had 10 bases not matched to a gene; V was cut back by 5 bases and J by 1 base. The CDR3 protein is CASRVGQGAPGTNEKLFF. CDR3 nucleotides: TGCGCCAGCAGGGTCGGACAGGGGGCGCCCGGAACTAATGAAAAACTGTTTTTT.